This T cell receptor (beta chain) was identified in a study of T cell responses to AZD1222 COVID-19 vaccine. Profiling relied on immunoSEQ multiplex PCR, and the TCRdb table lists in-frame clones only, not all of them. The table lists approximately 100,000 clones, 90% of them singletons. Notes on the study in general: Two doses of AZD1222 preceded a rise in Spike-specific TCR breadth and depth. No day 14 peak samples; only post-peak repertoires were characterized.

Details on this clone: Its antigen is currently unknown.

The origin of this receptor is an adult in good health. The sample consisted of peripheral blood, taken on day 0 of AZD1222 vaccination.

The DNA of the CDR3 is TGTGCCAGCAGCCCTACAGGGGCTGGAAACACCATATATTTT. Translated: CASSPTGAGNTIYF. The chain couples TRBV11-3 to TRBJ1-3, with TRBD1 identical over 7 bases. The germline V gene has CDR1 SGHNT and CDR2 YENEEA. This CDR3 has 14 residues. After removal of 5 bases from V and 2 bases from J, the junction contained 3 bases not matched to a gene.